This T cell receptor beta chain came from a study of a mutant IDH1 vaccine in newly diagnosed glioma. Study context: It was radiotherapy, temozolomide, or both that patients received previously, with most receiving both.

Germline V gene lookup returns CDR1 SGDLS and CDR2 YYNGEE. This CDR3 has 15 amino acids. V lost 0 bases and J lost 2, with 11 bases in between. The table came from immunoSEQ multiplex PCR; TCRdb's copy has only in-frame clones and leaves some out. The table includes about 59,000 clones, 75% to 95% detected once. This clone has a single count. The time point is: baseline, week 1 (first vaccination visit). The treatment: pre-vaccination baseline after standard-of-care therapy. The chain combines TRBV9 with TRBJ1-2; unclear D gene. The input for sequencing was PBMCs, taken from a glioma patient treated with radiotherapy, temozolomide or both. The receptor comes from a man between 50 and 59 years old with glioma. The CDR3 region has the DNA TGTGCCAGCAGCGTAGATCCAGGCTCCAACTATGGCTACACCTTC. This gives the protein CASSVDPGSNYGYTF.